These 14 T cell receptor beta chains were all obtained from the same sample, sequenced in a study of T cell repertoires in cytomegalovirus infection (dated by TCRdb to about 2019). What this sample's treatment or condition label stands for: in vitro stimulation with specific CMV peptide epitopes to enrich CMV-specific T cells. The instrument was an Illumina HiSeq 1500. TCRdb's own reprocessing of the public reads used fastp at Q25 and MiXCR and kept productive beta chains. Identical CDR3 proteins give one entry, which carries the most common genes and DNA. The table for this sample lists 50,000 to 65,000 distinct CDR3 sequences; more than 15% of them were counted only once. The top ten hold around 59% of the sample. These receptors' antigens are unknown. The starting material was CD8+ T cells from cultured PBMCs, obtained from culture after CMV antigen stimulation. The receptors here all came from a human donor in good health (CMV status not recorded). Some clones in this sample may be carry-over from other donors' samples.

This clonotype came up a few times. The CDR3 DNA reads as TGCGCCAGCAGCTTGGAGGCTGACACAGATACGCAGTATTTT. It encodes CASSLEADTDTQYF. The chain is built from TRBV5-1 and TRBJ2-3; D not resolved. CDR1 SGHRS and CDR2 YFSETQ come from the germline V gene. This CDR3 is 14 amino acids long. V was pared by 0 bases and J by 2 bases, with 7 bases between.

This clonotype was seen once. The chain employs TRBV11-3 and TRBJ1-5, with D perhaps TRBD1 (6 bases). The CDR3 has 17 residues. Germline V lookup: CDR1 SGHNT, CDR2 YENEEA. Trimming took 1 base from V and 0 from J, leaving 13 bases between them. CDR3 region: CASSLGTGRYSNQPQHF. The DNA of the CDR3 is TGTGCCAGCAGCTTAGGTACAGGGAGGTATAGCAATCAGCCCCAGCATTTT.

This clonotype was seen a few times. This chain joins TRBV4-1 and TRBJ2-5, with 9 bases that match TRBD2. CDR3 length: 17 amino acids. CDR1 and CDR2 from the germline V gene are MGHRA and YSYEKL. Trimming removed 0 bases from V and 5 bases from J; junction bases left unmatched: 10. Written as DNA, the CDR3 is TGCGCCAGCAGCCAAGATTGGCTAGCGGGGCTCCGGGAGACCCAGTACTTC. Amino acids: CASSQDWLAGLRETQYF.

J is TRBJ2-3 and V is TRBV11-2; 10 nucleotides line up with TRBD2. The germline V gene has CDR1 SGHAT and CDR2 FQNNGV. With V trimmed by 5 bases and J by 10 bases, 15 bases remained unmatched. This CDR3 is built from 16 residues. The DNA of the CDR3 is TGTGCCAGCAGCCCAAAAACTAGCGGGGACACCCCCGCGCAGTATTTT. Protein sequence: CASSPKTSGDTPAQYF. The full variable domain, completed using reference TRBV11-2 and TRBJ2-3, is EAGVAQSPRYKIIEKRQSVAFWCNPISGHATLYWYQQILGQGPKLLIQFQNNGVVDDSQLPKDRFSAERLKGVDSTLKIQPAKLEDSAVYLCASSPKTSGDTPAQYFGPGTRLTVL.

The chain employs TRBV4-3 and TRBJ2-7; 11 positions match TRBD1. Per germline, CDR1 LGHNA and CDR2 YSLEER. The trim removed 1 base at V and 3 bases at J, leaving 2 bases unmatched. The CDR3 loop spans 15 amino acids. The CDR3 DNA reads as TGCGCCAGCAGCCAAGGGACAGGGGGCAGCTACGAGCAGTACTTC. Protein: CASSQGTGGSYEQYF.

Notes on this clonotype: One junction end does not reproduce the germline sequence, and a read error may be involved. The genes are TRBV7-8 and TRBJ2-3; D gene uncertain. This CDR3 has 15 amino acids. CDR1 and CDR2 from the germline V gene are SGHVS and FQNEAQ. CDR3 sequence reads: CASTSLDGPRHTHYF. CDR3 nucleotide sequence: TGTGCCAGCACCTCTTTGGACGGACCTCGCCATACGCACTATTTT.

The chain carries TRBV7-2 and TRBJ2-7; D not certain. The germline CDR1 and CDR2 sequences are SGHTA and FQGNSA. There are 11 residues in the CDR3. The V end was cut by 0 bases, the J end by 6 bases, with 3 bases between. This CDR3 reads CASSLALEQYF. In DNA, the CDR3 is TGTGCCAGCAGCTTAGCGCTCGAGCAGTACTTC.

The rearrangement uses TRBV4-1 and TRBJ2-3, with D unclear. CDR1 MGHRA and CDR2 YSYEKL come from the germline V gene. The CDR3 runs to 14 residues. The germline V and J ends were trimmed by 3 bases and 5 bases, with 12 bases remaining between them. The CDR3 here is CASSHLSPEDTQYF. The CDR3 DNA follows: TGCGCCAGCAGCCACCTGAGCCCAGAAGATACGCAGTATTTT.

The J gene is TRBJ2-3, the V gene TRBV7-2, with TRBD2 identical over 8 bases. The CDR3 loop spans 17 amino acids. J was trimmed by 4 bases and V by 6 bases; bases with no gene match: 15. Germline CDR1 is SGHTA and CDR2 is FQGNSA. The CDR3 protein is CASRSNRTSRRADTQYF. The CDR3 DNA reads as TGTGCCAGCAGATCCAACCGGACTAGCCGACGGGCAGATACGCAGTATTTT.

This clonotype was counted a few times. The V and J genes are TRBV7-8 and TRBJ2-7; D may be TRBD1 or TRBD2 (5 bases each). Germline values: CDR1 SGHVS, CDR2 FQNEAQ. The V and J ends lost 10 bases and 3 bases respectively, with 16 bases between them. The CDR3 totals 13 residues. The CDR3 bases are TGTGCCACCCGGTCCAGGGAGAGCTACGAGCAGTACTTC. Its protein is CATRSRESYEQYF.

V and J are TRBV6-1 and TRBJ2-5; 13 bases fit TRBD2. Germline CDR1 and CDR2: MNHNS and SASEGT. This CDR3 is 15 amino acids long. Germline trimming cut 5 bases from V and 5 bases from J; bases unmatched to any gene: 5. CDR3 in DNA: TGTGCCAGCAGTTCCGGACTAGCGGGGGACGAGACCCAGTACTTC. Translated, it gives CASSSGLAGDETQYF.

The chain recombines TRBV7-6 with TRBJ2-7; 7 bases are a match to TRBD2. V shed 1 base, J shed 2 bases, and the junction held 5 bases outside the gene matches. There are 15 residues in the CDR3. Germline lookup yields CDR1 SGHVS and CDR2 FNYEAQ. The CDR3, as DNA: TGTGCCAGCAGCTTAGGGGCGGGAGCCGCCTACGAGCAGTACTTC. Protein sequence: CASSLGAGAAYEQYF.

This clonotype showed up just a few times. DNA of the CDR3: TGTGCCAGCACCCCGGACGGGAGTAAGGGATATGAGCAGTTCTTC. This encodes CASTPDGSKGYEQFF. The rearrangement links TRBV6-4 to TRBJ2-1; D may be TRBD2 (6 bases). With 7 bases removed from V and 8 bases from J, the gap between germline ends came to 21 bases. CDR1 is MRHNA, CDR2 SNTAGT, per germline. This CDR3 has 15 amino acids.

This chain connects TRBV7-8 to TRBJ2-1, with 11 nucleotides matching TRBD1. Germline CDR1 SGHVS, CDR2 FQNEAQ. CDR3 length: 16 residues. Losses at the gene ends were 3 bases for V and 7 bases for J; bases not matched to a gene: 8. The CDR3 DNA follows: TGTGCCAGCAGCTTTCCGGGACAGGGGGTTTTAAATGAGCAGTTCTTC. It codes for CASSFPGQGVLNEQFF.